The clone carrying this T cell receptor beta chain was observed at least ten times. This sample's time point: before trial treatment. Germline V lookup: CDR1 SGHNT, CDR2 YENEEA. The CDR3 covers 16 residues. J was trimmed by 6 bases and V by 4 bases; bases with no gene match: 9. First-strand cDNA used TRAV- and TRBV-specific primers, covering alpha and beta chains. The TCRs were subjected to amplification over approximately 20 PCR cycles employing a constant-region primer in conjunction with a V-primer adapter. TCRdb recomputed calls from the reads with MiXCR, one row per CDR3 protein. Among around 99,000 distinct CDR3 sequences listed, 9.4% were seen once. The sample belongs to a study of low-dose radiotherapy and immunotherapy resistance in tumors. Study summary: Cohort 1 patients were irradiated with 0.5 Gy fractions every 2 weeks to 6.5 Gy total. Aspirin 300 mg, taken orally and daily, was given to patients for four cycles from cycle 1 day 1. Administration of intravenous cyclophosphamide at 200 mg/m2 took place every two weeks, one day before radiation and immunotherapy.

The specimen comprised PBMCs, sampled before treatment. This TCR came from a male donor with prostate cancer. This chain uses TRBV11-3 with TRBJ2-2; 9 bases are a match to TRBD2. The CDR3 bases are TGTGCCAGCAGCTCCGGTCTAGCGGGATTCCCCGGGGAGCTGTTTTTT. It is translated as CASSSGLAGFPGELFF.